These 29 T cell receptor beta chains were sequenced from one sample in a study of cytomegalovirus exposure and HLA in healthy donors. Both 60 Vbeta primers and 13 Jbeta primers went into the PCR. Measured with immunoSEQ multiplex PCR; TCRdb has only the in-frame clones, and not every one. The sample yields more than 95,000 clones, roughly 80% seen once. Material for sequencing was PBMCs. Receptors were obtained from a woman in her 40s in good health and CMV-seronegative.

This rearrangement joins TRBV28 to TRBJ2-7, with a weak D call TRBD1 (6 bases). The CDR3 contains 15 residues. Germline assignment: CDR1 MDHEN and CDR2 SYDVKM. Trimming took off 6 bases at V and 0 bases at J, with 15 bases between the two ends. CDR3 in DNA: TGTGCCAGCAGACCTACCGGGACATCCTCCTACGAGCAGTACTTC. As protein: CASRPTGTSSYEQYF.

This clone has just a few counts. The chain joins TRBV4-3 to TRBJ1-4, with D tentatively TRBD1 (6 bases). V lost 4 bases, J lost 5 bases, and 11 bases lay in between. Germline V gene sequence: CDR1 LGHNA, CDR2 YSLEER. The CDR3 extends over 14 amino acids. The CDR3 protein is CASSLDRSNEKLFF. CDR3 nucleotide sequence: TGCGCCAGCAGCCTAGACAGGTCAAATGAAAAACTGTTTTTT.

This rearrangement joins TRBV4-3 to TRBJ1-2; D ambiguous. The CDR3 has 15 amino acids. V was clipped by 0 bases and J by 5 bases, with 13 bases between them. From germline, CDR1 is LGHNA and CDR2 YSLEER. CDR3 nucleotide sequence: TGCGCCAGCAGCCAAGAAGCGAGGGCCCTATATGGCTACACCTTC. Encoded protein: CASSQEARALYGYTF.

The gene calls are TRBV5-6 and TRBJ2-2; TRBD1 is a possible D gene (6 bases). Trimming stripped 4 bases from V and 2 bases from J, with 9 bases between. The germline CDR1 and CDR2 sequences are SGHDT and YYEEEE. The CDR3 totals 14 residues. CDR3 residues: CASSQGINTGELFF. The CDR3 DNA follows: TGTGCCAGCAGCCAGGGGATAAACACCGGGGAGCTGTTTTTT.

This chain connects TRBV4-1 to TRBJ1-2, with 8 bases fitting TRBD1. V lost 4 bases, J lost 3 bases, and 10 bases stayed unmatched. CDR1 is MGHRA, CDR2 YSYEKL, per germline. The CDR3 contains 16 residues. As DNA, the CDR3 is TGCGCCAGCAGCCGATCTTCCGACAGGGGCTACTATGGCTACACCTTC. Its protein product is CASSRSSDRGYYGYTF.

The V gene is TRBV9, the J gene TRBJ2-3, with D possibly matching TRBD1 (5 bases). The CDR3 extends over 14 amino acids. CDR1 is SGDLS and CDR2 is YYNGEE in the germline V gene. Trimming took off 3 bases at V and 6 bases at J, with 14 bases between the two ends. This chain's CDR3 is CASSAWGPGDTQYF. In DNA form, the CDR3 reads TGTGCCAGCAGCGCATGGGGCCCGGGCGATACGCAGTATTTT. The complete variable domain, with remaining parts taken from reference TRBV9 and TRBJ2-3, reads DSGVTQTPKHLITATGQRVTLRCSPRSGDLSVYWYQQSLDQGLQFLIQYYNGEERAKGNILERFSAQQFPDLHSELNLSSLELGDSALYFCASSAWGPGDTQYFGPGTRLTVL.

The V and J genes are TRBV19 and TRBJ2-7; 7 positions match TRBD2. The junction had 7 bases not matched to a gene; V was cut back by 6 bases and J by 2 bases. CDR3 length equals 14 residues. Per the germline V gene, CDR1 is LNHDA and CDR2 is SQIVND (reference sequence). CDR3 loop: CASRLASGTYEQYF. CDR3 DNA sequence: TGTGCCAGTAGACTAGCTAGCGGAACCTACGAGCAGTACTTC.

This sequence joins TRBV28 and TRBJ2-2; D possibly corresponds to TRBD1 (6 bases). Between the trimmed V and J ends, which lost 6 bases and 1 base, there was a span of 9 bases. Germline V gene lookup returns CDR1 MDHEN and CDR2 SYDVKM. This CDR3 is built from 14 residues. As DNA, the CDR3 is TGTGCCAGCAGCCAGGACAGGAACACCGGGGAGCTGTTTTTT. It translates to CASSQDRNTGELFF.

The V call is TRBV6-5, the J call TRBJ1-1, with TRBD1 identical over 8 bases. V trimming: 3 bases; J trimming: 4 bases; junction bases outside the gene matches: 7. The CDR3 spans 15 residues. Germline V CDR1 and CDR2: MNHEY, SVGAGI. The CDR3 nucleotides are TGTGCCAGCAGTTATTGGGCAGGGGGCTCCACTGAAGCTTTCTTT. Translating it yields CASSYWAGGSTEAFF.

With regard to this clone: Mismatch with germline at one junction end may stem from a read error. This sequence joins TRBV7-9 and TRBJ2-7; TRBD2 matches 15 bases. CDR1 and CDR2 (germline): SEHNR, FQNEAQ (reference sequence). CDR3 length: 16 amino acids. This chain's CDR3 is CSSSYYGTSGRYEQYF. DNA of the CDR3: TGTTCCAGCAGCTACTACGGGACTAGCGGGAGGTACGAGCAGTACTTC.

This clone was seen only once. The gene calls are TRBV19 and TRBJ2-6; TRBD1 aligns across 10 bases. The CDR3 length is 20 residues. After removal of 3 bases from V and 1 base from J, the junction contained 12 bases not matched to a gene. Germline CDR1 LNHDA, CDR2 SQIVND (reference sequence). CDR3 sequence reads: CASSILGRGTGESGANVLTF. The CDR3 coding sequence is TGTGCCAGTAGTATCCTGGGTAGAGGGACAGGGGAATCTGGGGCCAACGTCCTGACTTTC.

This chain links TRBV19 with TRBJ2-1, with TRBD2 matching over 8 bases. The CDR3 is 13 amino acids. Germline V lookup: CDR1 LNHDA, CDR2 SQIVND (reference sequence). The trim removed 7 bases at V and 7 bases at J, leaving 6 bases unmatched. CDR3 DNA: TGTGCCAGTACGGGACTAGAGGAGAATGAGCAGTTCTTC. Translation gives CASTGLEENEQFF.

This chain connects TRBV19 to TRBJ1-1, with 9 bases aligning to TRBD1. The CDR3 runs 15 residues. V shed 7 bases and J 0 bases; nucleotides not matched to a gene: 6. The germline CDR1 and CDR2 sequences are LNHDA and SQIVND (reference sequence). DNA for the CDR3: TGTGCCAGTACGTTGGGACAGGGACTGAACACTGAAGCTTTCTTT. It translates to CASTLGQGLNTEAFF. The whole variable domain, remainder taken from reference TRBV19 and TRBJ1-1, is DGGITQSPKYLFRKEGQNVTLSCEQNLNHDAMYWYRQDPGQGLRLIYYSQIVNDFQKGDIAEGYSVSREKKESFPLTVTSAQKNPTAFYLCASTLGQGLNTEAFFGQGTRLTVV.

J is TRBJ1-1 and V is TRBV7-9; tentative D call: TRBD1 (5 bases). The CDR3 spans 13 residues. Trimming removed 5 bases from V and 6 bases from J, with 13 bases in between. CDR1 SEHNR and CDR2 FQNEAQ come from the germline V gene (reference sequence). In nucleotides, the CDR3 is TGTGCCAGCAGCCCCCGGGGGTCACCTGAAGCTTTCTTT. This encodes CASSPRGSPEAFF.

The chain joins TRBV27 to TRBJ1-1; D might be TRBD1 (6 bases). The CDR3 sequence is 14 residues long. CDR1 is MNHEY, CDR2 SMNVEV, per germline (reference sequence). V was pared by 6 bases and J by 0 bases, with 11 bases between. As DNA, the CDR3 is TGTGCCAGCAGCAGGACAGTCATGAACACTGAAGCTTTCTTT. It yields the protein CASSRTVMNTEAFF.

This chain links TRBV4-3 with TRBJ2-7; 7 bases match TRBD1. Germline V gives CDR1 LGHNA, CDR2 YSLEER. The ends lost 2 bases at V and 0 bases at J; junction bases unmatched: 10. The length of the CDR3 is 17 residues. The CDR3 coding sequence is TGCGCCAGCAGCCAAAGGGACAGTCCATCAAGCTCCTACGAGCAGTACTTC. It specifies CASSQRDSPSSSYEQYF.

Here the CDR3 reads CASSQGHSRQAGNTIYF. CDR3 bases: TGCGCCAGCAGCCAAGGCCATTCTCGACAGGCGGGAAACACCATATATTTT. The chain links TRBV4-3 to TRBJ1-3; the D gene is possibly TRBD1 (6 bases). The CDR3 is made up of 17 amino acids. Germline assignment: CDR1 LGHNA and CDR2 YSLEER. V lost 1 base to trimming and J lost 4 bases, with 17 bases between them.

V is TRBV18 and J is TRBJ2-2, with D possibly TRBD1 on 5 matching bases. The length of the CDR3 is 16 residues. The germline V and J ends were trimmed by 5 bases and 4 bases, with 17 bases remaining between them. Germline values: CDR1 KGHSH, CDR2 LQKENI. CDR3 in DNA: TGTGCCAGCTCAGACTCGAGAGGACAATTCACCGGGGAGCTGTTTTTT. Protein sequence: CASSDSRGQFTGELFF.

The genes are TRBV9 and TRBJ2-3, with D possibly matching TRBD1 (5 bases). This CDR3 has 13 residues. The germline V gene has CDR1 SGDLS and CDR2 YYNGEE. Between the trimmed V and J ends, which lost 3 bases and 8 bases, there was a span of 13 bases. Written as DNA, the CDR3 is TGTGCCAGCAGCGCAGGGTTACAGGCTACGCAGTATTTT. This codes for CASSAGLQATQYF.

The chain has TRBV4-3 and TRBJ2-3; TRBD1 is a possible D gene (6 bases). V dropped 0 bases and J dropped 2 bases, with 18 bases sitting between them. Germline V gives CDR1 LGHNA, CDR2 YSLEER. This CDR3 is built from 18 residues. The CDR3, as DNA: TGCGCCAGCAGCCAAGACACGGTCCGACAGGTACTCACAGATACGCAGTATTTT. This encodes CASSQDTVRQVLTDTQYF.

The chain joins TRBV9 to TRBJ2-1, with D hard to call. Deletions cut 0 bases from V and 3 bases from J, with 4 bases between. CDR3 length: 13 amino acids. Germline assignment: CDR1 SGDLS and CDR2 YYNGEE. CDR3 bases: TGTGCCAGCAGCGTAGACGGCTACAATGAGCAGTTCTTC. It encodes CASSVDGYNEQFF.

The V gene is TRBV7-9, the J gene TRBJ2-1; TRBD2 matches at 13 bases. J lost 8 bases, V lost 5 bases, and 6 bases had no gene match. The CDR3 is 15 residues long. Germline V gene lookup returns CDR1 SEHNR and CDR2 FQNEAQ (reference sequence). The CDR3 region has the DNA TGTGCCAGCAGCCCGGGGACTAGCGGGATTGATGAGCAGTTCTTC. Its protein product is CASSPGTSGIDEQFF.

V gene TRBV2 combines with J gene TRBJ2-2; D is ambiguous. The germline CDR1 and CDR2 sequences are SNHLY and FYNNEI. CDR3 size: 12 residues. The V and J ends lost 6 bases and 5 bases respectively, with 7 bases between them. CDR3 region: CASSLSTGELFF. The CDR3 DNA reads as TGTGCCAGCAGCCTAAGTACCGGGGAGCTGTTTTTT. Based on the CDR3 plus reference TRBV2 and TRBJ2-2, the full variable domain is EPEVTQTPSHQVTQMGQEVILRCVPISNHLYFYWYRQILGQKVEFLVSFYNNEISEKSEIFDDQFSVERPDGSNFTLKIRSTKLEDSAMYFCASSLSTGELFFGEGSRLTVL.

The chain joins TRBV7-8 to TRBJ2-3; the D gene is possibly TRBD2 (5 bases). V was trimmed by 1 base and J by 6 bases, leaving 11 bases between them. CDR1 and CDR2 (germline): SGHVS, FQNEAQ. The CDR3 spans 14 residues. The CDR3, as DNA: TGTGCCAGCAGCTTAGGGGTCCGAGGGGATACGCAGTATTTT. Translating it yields CASSLGVRGDTQYF.

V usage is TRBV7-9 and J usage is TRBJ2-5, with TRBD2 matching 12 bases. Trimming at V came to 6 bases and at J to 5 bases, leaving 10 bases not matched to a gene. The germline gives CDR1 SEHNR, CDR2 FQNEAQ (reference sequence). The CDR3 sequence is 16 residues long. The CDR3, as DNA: TGTGCCAGCAGTCCGACTAGCGGGAGCGTGGGTGAGACCCAGTACTTC. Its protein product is CASSPTSGSVGETQYF.

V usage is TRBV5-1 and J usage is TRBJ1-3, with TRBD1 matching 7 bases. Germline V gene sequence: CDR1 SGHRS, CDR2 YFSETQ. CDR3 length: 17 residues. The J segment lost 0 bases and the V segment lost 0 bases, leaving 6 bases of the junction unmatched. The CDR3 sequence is CASSLEGGGLSGNTIYF. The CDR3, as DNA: TGCGCCAGCAGCTTGGAAGGAGGGGGCCTCTCTGGAAACACCATATATTTT.

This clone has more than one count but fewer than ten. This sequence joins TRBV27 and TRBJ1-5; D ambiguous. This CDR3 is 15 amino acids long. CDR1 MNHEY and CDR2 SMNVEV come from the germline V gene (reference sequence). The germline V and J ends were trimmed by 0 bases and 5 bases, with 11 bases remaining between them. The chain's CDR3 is CASSLSAGIYQPQHF. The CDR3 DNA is TGTGCCAGCAGTTTATCGGCGGGAATATATCAGCCCCAGCATTTT.

DNA of the CDR3: TGTGCCAGCAGCTTCCCCCTGAGTCAGAACACCGGGGAGCTGTTTTTT. This sequence encodes CASSFPLSQNTGELFF. The chain links TRBV7-9 to TRBJ2-2, with D hard to call. V was shortened by 3 bases and J by 1 base, with 12 bases between the two germline ends. CDR3 length: 16 residues. Germline V lookup: CDR1 SEHNR, CDR2 FQNEAQ (reference sequence).

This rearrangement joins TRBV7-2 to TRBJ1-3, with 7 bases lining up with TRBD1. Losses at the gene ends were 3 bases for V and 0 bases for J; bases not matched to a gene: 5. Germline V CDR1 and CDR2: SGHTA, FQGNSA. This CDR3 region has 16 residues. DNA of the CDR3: TGTGCCAGCAGCTTTCAGGGGGTGAGCTCTGGAAACACCATATATTTT. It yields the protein CASSFQGVSSGNTIYF.